A single sample is the source of the 21 T cell receptor beta chains below, sequenced in a study of cytomegalovirus exposure and HLA in healthy donors. PCR used 60 Vbeta primers and 13 Jbeta primers. Profiling relied on immunoSEQ multiplex PCR, and the TCRdb table lists in-frame clones only, not all of them. Here the sample spans about 200,000 clones, 10% to 15% being singletons. Material for sequencing was PBMCs. These receptors all stem from a man aged 50 to 60 in good health and CMV-seropositive.

This clone was detected a few times. The V and J genes are TRBV7-9 and TRBJ1-1, with no clear D. Deletions cut 9 bases from V and 1 base from J, with 9 bases between. Germline V gene sequence: CDR1 SEHNR, CDR2 FQNEAQ (reference sequence). The CDR3 spans 12 residues. The CDR3 bases are TGTGCCAGTATGACACGGAACACTGAAGCTTTCTTT. Its protein product is CASMTRNTEAFF.

This clone showed up just a few times. The CDR3 nucleotides read TGCGCCAGCAGCTTGGACAACCCGCGGTATGGCTACACCTTC. Translation: CASSLDNPRYGYTF. V gene TRBV5-1 combines with J gene TRBJ1-2; unclear D gene. Germline CDR1 SGHRS, CDR2 YFSETQ. The ends were cut back, 0 bases at V and 5 bases at J, with 11 bases in the middle. This CDR3 comprises 14 residues.

This chain links TRBV6-5 with TRBJ2-7; 9 positions agree with TRBD1. CDR3 length: 14 residues. V lost 6 bases, J lost 4 bases, and 7 bases stayed unmatched. Germline lookup yields CDR1 MNHEY and CDR2 SVGAGI. CDR3 coding DNA: TGTGCCAGCAGGTACGGGACAGGGACTTACGAGCAGTACTTC. Encoded protein: CASRYGTGTYEQYF.

This clone appeared a few times. The V and J genes are TRBV6-1 and TRBJ2-7, with D possibly being TRBD1 (5 bases). Trimming took 1 base from V and 7 from J, leaving 11 bases between them. CDR3 length equals 13 residues. CDR1 is MNHNS, CDR2 SASEGT, per germline. CDR3 nucleotide sequence: TGTGCCAGCAGTGAAGAACAGGCGAGGGAGCAGTACTTC. It is translated as CASSEEQAREQYF.

This clone appeared a few times. The V call is TRBV10-1, the J call TRBJ1-2; perhaps TRBD1 as D (6 bases). The CDR3 is 13 residues long. With 5 bases removed from V and 8 bases from J, the gap between germline ends came to 15 bases. Per germline, CDR1 WNHNN and CDR2 SYGVQD (reference sequence). CDR3 in amino acids: CASSTRGGGGYTF. For the CDR3, the DNA is TGCGCCAGCAGTACGCGCGGTGGGGGCGGCTACACCTTC.

This clone was counted between two and nine times. The chain links TRBV19 to TRBJ2-1; TRBD2 aligns across 7 bases. Germline loops: CDR1 LNHDA, CDR2 SQIVND (reference sequence). The ends lost 5 bases at V and 0 bases at J; junction bases unmatched: 4. The CDR3 runs 15 residues. The CDR3 protein is CASSSRTSSYNEQFF. The CDR3 nucleotides read TGTGCCAGTAGTTCTCGGACTAGCTCCTACAATGAGCAGTTCTTC.

The chain carries TRBV4-1 and TRBJ2-2; D might be TRBD1 (9 bases). Germline CDR1 MGHRA, CDR2 YSYEKL. The CDR3 has 14 residues. Trimming shortened V by 7 bases and J by 7 bases, and 16 bases separated the two germline ends. The chain's CDR3 is CASTRGGQGGELFF. CDR3 nucleotide sequence: TGCGCCAGCACCCGGGGGGGACAGGGCGGGGAGCTGTTTTTT.

The V and J genes are TRBV4-2 and TRBJ2-1, with 8 positions matching TRBD2. Trimming at V came to 8 bases and at J to 9 bases, leaving 12 bases not matched to a gene. The CDR3 length is 14 residues. The germline CDR1 and CDR2 sequences are LGHNA and YNFKEQ. CDR3 protein: CASWGGGRSTEQFF. In DNA, the CDR3 is TGTGCCAGCTGGGGCGGGGGGCGCAGTACTGAGCAGTTCTTC.

This clone was found a few times. The CDR3, as DNA: TGTGCCAGCAGCTTGCTACAAGAGACCCAGTACTTC. Its translation is CASSLLQETQYF. V is TRBV11-3 and J is TRBJ2-5; D not certain. The CDR3 covers 12 residues. Trimming removed 3 bases at V and 2 bases at J, with 4 bases between. The germline V gene has CDR1 SGHNT and CDR2 YENEEA.

The chain is built from TRBV5-1 and TRBJ2-1, with 10 bases that match TRBD2. Trimming took 3 bases from V and 9 from J; bases not matched to a gene: 15. In germline, CDR1 is SGHRS, CDR2 YFSETQ. The CDR3 totals 17 residues. The CDR3 DNA is TGCGCCAGCAGCTCCTCCCGGGGGAGCGGGGGGGCAGGTGAGCAGTTCTTC. Translated, it gives CASSSSRGSGGAGEQFF.

The V gene is TRBV10-3, the J gene TRBJ1-5; 7 bases are a match to TRBD1. Trimming removed 2 bases from V and 1 base from J; junction bases left unmatched: 8. Germline-derived CDR1 and CDR2 are ENHRY and SYGVKD. The CDR3 is 17 amino acids. The CDR3, as DNA: TGTGCCATCAGTGAGCTGGCCGGGACAGTGAGCAATCAGCCCCAGCATTTT. Translated, it gives CAISELAGTVSNQPQHF.

In this sample, this clone turned up a few times. The rearrangement links TRBV7-3 to TRBJ2-1, with D possibly being TRBD2 (5 bases). CDR3 length: 13 amino acids. V was trimmed by 5 bases and J by 6 bases, leaving 11 bases between them. Germline V gene sequence: CDR1 SGHTA, CDR2 FQGTGA. This chain's CDR3 is CASSERLFNEQFF. CDR3 nucleotide sequence: TGTGCCAGCAGCGAGCGGCTATTCAATGAGCAGTTCTTC.

This chain links TRBV25-1 with TRBJ1-5, with D possibly matching TRBD1 (5 bases). Trimming stripped 4 bases from V and 1 base from J, with 8 bases between. Germline CDR1 is MGHDK and CDR2 is SYGVNS. The length of the CDR3 is 14 residues. Here the CDR3 reads CASSVAGSNQPQHF. CDR3 bases: TGTGCCAGCAGTGTGGCAGGGAGCAATCAGCCCCAGCATTTT.

J is TRBJ1-6 and V is TRBV9; TRBD1 matches at 9 bases. Germline-derived CDR1 and CDR2 are SGDLS and YYNGEE. This CDR3 region has 14 residues. J gave up 9 bases and V 3 bases, and 4 bases lay outside the gene matches. The CDR3 DNA reads TGTGCCAGCAGCGACCGGGACAGGGTTTCACCCCTCCACTTT. This encodes CASSDRDRVSPLHF.

The chain employs TRBV4-3 and TRBJ2-3; D possibly corresponds to TRBD2 (5 bases). CDR1 is LGHNA and CDR2 is YSLEER in the germline V gene. V lost 0 bases and J lost 2, with 12 bases in between. This CDR3 is 16 amino acids long. In DNA, the CDR3 is TGCGCCAGCAGCCAAGATTTGGAGGCCCCCACAGATACGCAGTATTTT. It translates to CASSQDLEAPTDTQYF.

This clone was seen only a few times. The chain is built from TRBV19 and TRBJ2-7, with 9 bases aligning to TRBD1. CDR3 length equals 14 residues. V was pared by 6 bases and J by 0 bases, with 3 bases of the junction left unmatched. The germline V gene has CDR1 LNHDA and CDR2 SQIVND (reference sequence). DNA of the CDR3: TGTGCCAGTAGCGGGACAGGGAGCTCCTACGAGCAGTACTTC. Protein: CASSGTGSSYEQYF.

The genes are TRBV4-3 and TRBJ1-6, with no clear D. Germline assignment: CDR1 LGHNA and CDR2 YSLEER. The CDR3 runs 15 residues. Trimming shortened V by 0 bases and J by 6 bases, and 9 bases separated the two germline ends. As DNA, the CDR3 is TGCGCCAGCAGCCAAGATGATAGCCTTAATTCACCCCTCCACTTT. This sequence encodes CASSQDDSLNSPLHF.

The V gene is TRBV7-9, the J gene TRBJ2-5; a weak D match, TRBD2 (6 bases). Trimming removed 8 bases from V and 4 bases from J, with 14 bases in between. The CDR3 extends over 13 amino acids. Germline-derived CDR1 and CDR2 are SEHNR and FQNEAQ (reference sequence). The CDR3 sequence is CASGSTSSETQYF. Written as DNA, the CDR3 is TGTGCCAGCGGGTCTACTAGCTCAGAGACCCAGTACTTC. Together with reference TRBV7-9 and TRBJ2-5, the CDR3 gives the full variable domain: DTGVSQNPRHKITKRGQNVTFRCDPISEHNRLYWYRQTLGQGPEFLTYFQNEAQLEKSRLLSDRFSAERPKGSFSTLEIQRTEQGDSAMYLCASGSTSSETQYFGPGTRLLVL.

This clone was detected a few times. The chain is built from TRBV7-2 and TRBJ2-3; 8 bases line up with TRBD1. Per germline, CDR1 SGHTA and CDR2 FQGNSA. V shed 5 bases and J 3 bases; nucleotides not matched to a gene: 7. This CDR3 has 15 amino acids. This chain's CDR3 is CASSEDRVMTDTQYF. CDR3 sequence (DNA): TGTGCCAGCAGCGAGGACAGGGTTATGACAGATACGCAGTATTTT.

In its sample, this clone was seen a few times. The chain links TRBV28 to TRBJ1-2; no definite D call. Germline loops: CDR1 MDHEN, CDR2 SYDVKM. Trimming cost V 6 bases and J 0 bases, with 8 bases left between them. The CDR3 totals 13 residues. The CDR3 is CASREFTNYGYTF. For the CDR3, the DNA is TGTGCCAGCAGGGAGTTTACTAACTATGGCTACACCTTC.

The V gene is TRBV6-5, the J gene TRBJ1-1; 10 bases map to TRBD1. J was trimmed by 3 bases and V by 5 bases; bases with no gene match: 6. The germline CDR1 and CDR2 sequences are MNHEY and SVGAGI. This CDR3 contains 15 residues. The CDR3 sequence is CASSSPGTGDTEAFF. CDR3 nucleotide sequence: TGTGCCAGCAGTAGCCCCGGGACAGGGGACACTGAAGCTTTCTTT.